A single sample gave rise to the 32 T cell receptor beta chains below, sequenced in a study of T cell responses to AZD1222 COVID-19 vaccine. Assay: immunoSEQ multiplex PCR; the TCRdb copy retains only in-frame clones and omits some. The sample has some 160,000 clones; roughly 93% are singletons. The specimen comprised peripheral blood, sampled on day 0 of AZD1222 vaccination. All receptors come from an adult in good health.

V usage is TRBV6-2 or TRBV6-3 and J usage is TRBJ1-2, with TRBD1 as a possible D gene (5 bases). Trimming removed 5 bases at V and 2 bases at J, with 12 bases between. The CDR3 consists of 14 residues. CDR1 and CDR2 (germline): MNHEY, SVGEGT. In DNA, the CDR3 is TGTGCCAGCAGTAGAGGGACGTCAAACTATGGCTACACCTTC. It codes for CASSRGTSNYGYTF.

The V call is TRBV5-1, the J call TRBJ2-1; a weak D match, TRBD2 (7 bases). Germline CDR1 and CDR2: SGHRS and YFSETQ. V was trimmed by 1 base and J by 6 bases, leaving 23 bases between them. The CDR3 is 18 residues long. CDR3: CASSLLRATGGPSNEQFF. For the CDR3, the DNA is TGCGCCAGCAGCTTGCTACGGGCCACGGGGGGCCCTTCCAATGAGCAGTTCTTC.

V is TRBV4-2 and J is TRBJ2-5, with 9 bases lining up with TRBD2. This CDR3 is 14 amino acids long. CDR1 and CDR2 (germline): LGHNA, YNFKEQ. V trimming: 1 base; J trimming: 5 bases; junction bases outside the gene matches: 2. Here the CDR3 reads CASSQGSGGETQYF. The DNA for the CDR3 is TGTGCCAGCAGCCAAGGTAGCGGGGGTGAGACCCAGTACTTC.

V and J are TRBV7-9 and TRBJ2-3, with 10 bases aligning to TRBD2. CDR1 and CDR2 from the germline V gene are SEHNR and FQNEAQ (reference sequence). With 5 bases clipped from V and 1 base from J, the junction kept 3 bases outside the gene matches. The CDR3 has 15 amino acids. CDR3 nucleotide sequence: TGTGCCAGCAGCCGAGGGACTAGCGGCACAGATACGCAGTATTTT. Translated: CASSRGTSGTDTQYF.

This clone occurred once. The gene calls are TRBV18 and TRBJ1-1, with TRBD1 matching over 9 bases. The length of the CDR3 is 15 residues. Germline V gives CDR1 KGHSH, CDR2 LQKENI. V trimming: 4 bases; J trimming: 4 bases; junction bases outside the gene matches: 7. The CDR3: CASSQTGGRGTEAFF. The CDR3 coding sequence is TGTGCCAGCTCACAGACAGGGGGTCGAGGCACTGAAGCTTTCTTT. The whole variable domain, remainder taken from reference TRBV18 and TRBJ1-1, is NAGVMQNPRHLVRRRGQEARLRCSPMKGHSHVYWYRQLPEEGLKFMVYLQKENIIDESGMPKERFSAEFPKEGPSILRIQQVVRGDSAAYFCASSQTGGRGTEAFFGQGTRLTVV.

V gene TRBV12-5 combines with J gene TRBJ2-2, with D tentatively TRBD1 or TRBD2 (5 bases each). Trimming took off 2 bases at V and 6 bases at J, with 13 bases between the two ends. CDR3 length: 15 residues. Germline loops: CDR1 LGHNT, CDR2 FRNRAP. CDR3 coding DNA: TGTGCTAGTGGTTTGCAGAGAGGGGTCTCCGGGGAGCTGTTTTTT. Amino acid sequence: CASGLQRGVSGELFF. Supplemented by reference TRBV12-5 and TRBJ2-2, the full variable domain reads DARVTQTPRHKVTEMGQEVTMRCQPILGHNTVFWYRQTMMQGLELLAYFRNRAPLDDSGMPKDRFSAEMPDATLATLKIQPSEPRDSAVYFCASGLQRGVSGELFFGEGSRLTVL.

V and J are TRBV5-6 and TRBJ1-1; no clear D gene. The germline CDR1 and CDR2 sequences are SGHDT and YYEEEE. The CDR3 loop spans 14 amino acids. V lost 0 bases to trimming and J lost 2 bases, with 8 bases between them. DNA for the CDR3: TGTGCCAGCAGCTTGGGACGGCCCAACACTGAAGCTTTCTTT. The encoded protein is CASSLGRPNTEAFF.

Remarks on this clone: Likely a read error: the CDR3 ends without its conserved phenylalanine or tryptophan. The V and J genes are TRBV19 and TRBJ1-1, with 11 bases aligning to TRBD1. The CDR3 consists of 15 residues. V lost 4 bases and J lost 6; bases outside the gene matches: 7. Germline V CDR1 and CDR2: LNHDA, SQIVND (reference sequence). The CDR3 sequence is CASSRLGQGEAEAFL. The CDR3 coding sequence is TGTGCCAGTAGTAGGCTGGGACAGGGGGAGGCTGAAGCTTTCCTT.

The chain uses TRBV7-8 and TRBJ1-6; no reliable D call. CDR3 length: 16 amino acids. The germline CDR1 and CDR2 sequences are SGHVS and FQNEAQ. Trimming pared 3 bases from V and 0 bases from J, leaving 9 bases between. The CDR3 protein is CASSFASNSYNSPLHF. DNA for the CDR3: TGTGCCAGCAGCTTTGCCAGCAACTCCTATAATTCACCCCTCCACTTT.

This clone was observed a single time. The rearrangement links TRBV4-1 to TRBJ2-2; D unclear. Between the trimmed V and J ends, which lost 2 bases and 5 bases, there was a span of 6 bases. The CDR3 is made up of 13 amino acids. In germline, CDR1 is MGHRA, CDR2 YSYEKL. The CDR3 nucleotides read TGCGCCAGCAGCCAAACCAGGACCGGGGAGCTGTTTTTT. Residues: CASSQTRTGELFF.

This sequence joins TRBV28 and TRBJ2-2; D call uncertain. The CDR3 covers 14 residues. Germline assignment: CDR1 MDHEN and CDR2 SYDVKM. Trimming stripped 3 bases from V and 1 base from J, with 6 bases between. CDR3 amino acids: CASSFGGNTGELFF. DNA of the CDR3: TGTGCCAGCAGTTTTGGCGGGAACACCGGGGAGCTGTTTTTT.

This chain connects TRBV7-3 to TRBJ2-2; D unclear. The length of the CDR3 is 15 residues. Germline lookup yields CDR1 SGHTA and CDR2 FQGTGA. Trimming left V 5 bases short and J 8 bases short, with 18 bases between. The CDR3 DNA is TGTGCCAGCAGCAACGCCCTTACCCCCGCGGGGGAGCTGTTTTTT. It specifies CASSNALTPAGELFF.

The genes are TRBV11-2 and TRBJ1-4, with 12 bases matching TRBD1. CDR3 length equals 16 residues. The germline V gene encodes CDR1 SGHAT and CDR2 FQNNGV. Trimming took 2 bases from V and 10 from J; bases not matched to a gene: 8. CDR3 nucleotide sequence: TGTGCCAGCAGCTTAAGCGATGGGACAGGGGGCGCAAAACTGTTTTTT. It codes for CASSLSDGTGGAKLFF.

The chain has TRBV4-2 and TRBJ1-5; 10 positions agree with TRBD1. Germline loops: CDR1 LGHNA, CDR2 YNFKEQ. With 0 bases clipped from V and 10 bases from J, the junction kept 12 bases outside the gene matches. This CDR3 spans 17 amino acids. The CDR3 is CASSQETGGAEFKPQHF. DNA of the CDR3: TGTGCCAGCAGCCAAGAGACAGGGGGCGCCGAATTTAAACCCCAGCATTTT.

This sequence joins TRBV13 and TRBJ1-1; weak D call: TRBD1 (5 bases). Germline CDR1 reads PRHDT; CDR2 reads FYEKMQ (reference sequence). The CDR3 covers 12 residues. V was clipped by 2 bases and J by 8 bases, with 9 bases between them. This chain's CDR3 is CASSLPGTEAFF. CDR3 nucleotide sequence: TGTGCCAGCAGCTTACCCGGGACCGAAGCTTTCTTT.

The V call is TRBV3-1 (or the pseudogene TRBV3-2), the J call TRBJ2-1, with D maybe TRBD1 (5 bases). CDR1 is LGHDT and CDR2 is YNNKEL in the germline V gene (reference sequence). V lost 3 bases, J lost 4 bases, and 13 bases lay in between. The CDR3 loop spans 15 amino acids. The CDR3 protein is CASSQAPQGYNEQFF. CDR3 coding DNA: TGTGCCAGCAGCCAGGCCCCCCAGGGATACAATGAGCAGTTCTTC.

This clone was observed a few times. The CDR3 DNA follows: TGTGCCACCAGTGACCCAGAGAGCTCCTACGAGCAGTACTTC. It specifies CATSDPESSYEQYF. The V gene is TRBV24-1, the J gene TRBJ2-7; D remains unclear. Germline lookup yields CDR1 KGHDR and CDR2 SFDVKD. V was cut by 4 bases and J by 0 bases, with 9 bases left in between. CDR3 size: 14 residues.

The CDR3 nucleotides read TGTGCCTGGAGTCTAATTGGAAACACCATATATTTT. It specifies CAWSLIGNTIYF. The chain employs TRBV30 and TRBJ1-3, with no clear D. The V gene lost 2 bases and the J gene lost 3 bases, with 5 bases spanning the gap. This CDR3 region has 12 residues. Per germline, CDR1 GTSNPN and CDR2 SVGIG (reference sequence).

The chain employs TRBV27 and TRBJ2-7; the D gene is possibly TRBD2 (7 bases). Per germline, CDR1 MNHEY and CDR2 SMNVEV (reference sequence). V was trimmed by 5 bases and J by 3 bases, leaving 17 bases between them. The CDR3 has 15 amino acids. Written as DNA, the CDR3 is TGTGCCAGCAGTGCCCCGAGGAGGGGGGGCTACGAGCAGTACTTC. It codes for CASSAPRRGGYEQYF.

This chain links TRBV7-9 with TRBJ2-2, with 7 nucleotides matching TRBD1. The germline gives CDR1 SEHNR, CDR2 FQNEAQ (reference sequence). With V trimmed by 5 bases and J by 4 bases, 7 bases remained unmatched. The CDR3 totals 15 residues. The CDR3 protein is CASSPPGTATGELFF. CDR3 sequence (DNA): TGTGCCAGCAGCCCGCCCGGGACAGCCACCGGGGAGCTGTTTTTT.

V usage is TRBV18 and J usage is TRBJ2-2; a weak D match, TRBD2 (6 bases). Looked up from germline, CDR1 is KGHSH and CDR2 is LQKENI. The CDR3 contains 17 residues. V gave up 3 bases and J gave up 0 bases, with 14 bases separating them. This CDR3 is CASSPDARGTNTGELFF. The CDR3 DNA is TGTGCCAGCTCACCTGACGCCCGGGGGACGAACACCGGGGAGCTGTTTTTT.

The J gene is TRBJ1-5, the V gene TRBV27, with D maybe TRBD1 (5 bases). V lost 3 bases, J lost 1 base, and 10 bases lay in between. The CDR3 has 15 residues. CDR1 is MNHEY, CDR2 SMNVEV, per germline (reference sequence). Written as DNA, the CDR3 is TGTGCCAGCAGTTTCCGGGGCCCAAGCAATCAGCCCCAGCATTTT. Encoded protein: CASSFRGPSNQPQHF.

The chain couples TRBV18 to TRBJ2-3, with D tentatively TRBD1 or TRBD2 (5 bases each). In germline, CDR1 is KGHSH, CDR2 LQKENI. The length of the CDR3 is 15 residues. V lost 0 bases and J lost 10, with 17 bases in between. Here the CDR3 DNA reads TGTGCCAGCTCACCACCGGTGGCGGTCAGGGACGCGCAGTATTTT. The encoded protein is CASSPPVAVRDAQYF.

The chain links TRBV5-1 to TRBJ1-4; 7 nucleotides agree with TRBD1. Trimming took 4 bases from V and 6 from J; bases not matched to a gene: 6. The CDR3 loop spans 14 amino acids. The V gene's germline CDR1 is SGHRS and CDR2 YFSETQ. CDR3 DNA sequence: TGCGCCAGCAGCCGGGACAGTGGCGATGAAAAACTGTTTTTT. Translating gives CASSRDSGDEKLFF.

This chain joins TRBV5-8 and TRBJ1-4; D is ambiguous. This CDR3 spans 12 amino acids. V lost 3 bases, J lost 13 bases, and 13 bases lay in between. Looked up from germline, CDR1 is SGHTS and CDR2 is YDEGEE. The CDR3 spells CASSSMPAGLFF. CDR3 nucleotides: TGTGCCAGCAGCTCGATGCCGGCGGGACTGTTTTTT. Variable domain in full (rest from reference TRBV5-8 and TRBJ1-4): EAGVTQSPTHLIKTRGQQATLRCSPISGHTSVYWYQQALGLGLQFLLWYDEGEERNRGNFPPRFSGRQFPNYSSELNVNALELEDSALYLCASSSMPAGLFFGSGTQLSVL.

The chain uses TRBV18 and TRBJ1-5; tentative D call: TRBD1 (5 bases). There are 17 residues in the CDR3. Trimming shortened V by 4 bases and J by 3 bases, and 19 bases separated the two germline ends. In germline, CDR1 is KGHSH, CDR2 LQKENI. CDR3 DNA: TGTGCCAGCTCACAAATATTTACAGGATCGGCCAATCAGCCCCAGCATTTT. Translation gives CASSQIFTGSANQPQHF.

The chain couples TRBV7-2 to TRBJ1-5, with TRBD1 matching over 7 bases. Trimming took 5 bases from V and 4 from J; bases not matched to a gene: 2. Germline CDR1 SGHTA, CDR2 FQGNSA. This CDR3 is 13 amino acids long. The CDR3 protein is CASSPDRNQPQHF. The DNA of the CDR3 is TGTGCCAGCAGCCCGGACAGGAATCAGCCCCAGCATTTT.

This clone was seen more than once but under ten times. The V call is TRBV3-1 (or the pseudogene TRBV3-2), the J call TRBJ2-1, with 10 bases that match TRBD1. The germline V gene has CDR1 LGHDT and CDR2 YNNKEL (reference sequence). Trimming at V came to 1 base and at J to 5 bases, leaving 8 bases not matched to a gene. CDR3 size: 17 residues. CDR3 sequence: CASSQAHTGTGDNEQFF. The CDR3 region has the DNA TGTGCCAGCAGCCAAGCACACACCGGGACAGGGGACAATGAGCAGTTCTTC.

CDR3 region: CASSWAEGNEQFF. CDR3 in DNA: TGTGCCAGCAGTTGGGCCGAGGGAAATGAGCAGTTCTTC. The chain links TRBV12-3 or TRBV12-4 to TRBJ2-1, with D tentatively TRBD2 (5 bases). The CDR3 totals 13 residues. V lost 4 bases to trimming and J lost 7 bases, with 11 bases between them.

V is TRBV5-1 and J is TRBJ2-2; D is perhaps TRBD1 or TRBD2 (5 bases each). This CDR3 spans 17 amino acids. Germline V gene sequence: CDR1 SGHRS, CDR2 YFSETQ. Trimming left V 5 bases short and J 6 bases short, with 23 bases between. For the CDR3, the DNA is TGCGCCAGCAGGGGACCCCAACTAATTGAGTACGCCGGGGAGCTGTTTTTT. It encodes CASRGPQLIEYAGELFF. Filled out from reference TRBV5-1 and TRBJ2-2, the complete variable domain reads KAGVTQTPRYLIKTRGQQVTLSCSPISGHRSVSWYQQTPGQGLQFLFEYFSETQRNKGNFPGRFSGRQFSNSRSEMNVSTLELGDSALYLCASRGPQLIEYAGELFFGEGSRLTVL.

The chain employs TRBV11-2 and TRBJ1-2; D call uncertain. V was shortened by 3 bases and J by 0 bases, with 8 bases between the two germline ends. There are 14 residues in the CDR3. The germline gives CDR1 SGHAT, CDR2 FQNNGV. In DNA, the CDR3 is TGTGCCAGCAGCTTCGATAAACCTAACTATGGCTACACCTTC. Residues: CASSFDKPNYGYTF.

The V call is TRBV29-1, the J call TRBJ1-1; possible D gene TRBD1, 5 bases. V was shortened by 6 bases and J by 8 bases, with 10 bases between the two germline ends. Germline V lookup: CDR1 SQVTM, CDR2 ANQGSEA. This CDR3 spans 10 amino acids. Here the CDR3 reads CSVIRDEAFF. The CDR3 bases are TGCAGCGTGATCCGGGACGAAGCTTTCTTT.